The 17 T cell receptor beta chains presented below share a single source sample, sequenced in a study of OX40 agonist ivuxolimab in advanced cancers. Profiled with immunoSEQ multiplex PCR; TCRdb holds only in-frame clones, not every one. The sample includes about 58,000 clones, roughly four fifths of them seen just once. This material consisted of CD4+ or CD8+ T cells sorted from blood, taken in a trial of the OX40 agonist ivuxolimab. The receptors here all came from an adult with an advanced solid tumor such as melanoma, head and neck, liver or kidney cancer.

CDR3 sequence reads: CASSLFPELFTDTQYF. CDR3 nucleotides: TGTGCTAGCTCACTCTTCCCGGAGCTTTTCACAGATACGCAGTATTTT. The gene calls are TRBV12-5 and TRBJ2-3; D not resolved. Germline CDR1 and CDR2: LGHNT and FRNRAP. Deletions cut 9 bases from V and 2 bases from J, with 21 bases between. This CDR3 comprises 16 residues.

V and J are TRBV10-2 and TRBJ2-7; D call uncertain. CDR1 and CDR2 from the germline V gene are WSHSY and SAAADI. Trimming shortened V by 2 bases and J by 6 bases, and 5 bases separated the two germline ends. The CDR3 sequence is 11 residues long. CDR3 amino acids: CASSEVSEQYF. CDR3 bases: TGCGCCAGCAGTGAGGTGTCCGAGCAGTACTTC.

V and J are TRBV6-6 and TRBJ2-4, with D possibly being TRBD1 (5 bases). This CDR3 has 13 residues. The V gene lost 2 bases and the J gene lost 5 bases, with 7 bases spanning the gap. From germline, CDR1 is MNHNY and CDR2 SVGAGI (reference sequence). The CDR3 spells CASSYRGQNIQYF. For the CDR3, the DNA is TGTGCCAGCAGTTACAGGGGTCAAAACATTCAGTACTTC.

Only a few counts were recorded for this clone. The V call is TRBV4-1, the J call TRBJ2-7, with 8 bases aligning to TRBD1. This CDR3 has 17 residues. Germline CDR1 MGHRA, CDR2 YSYEKL. Trimming cost V 2 bases and J 1 base; bases outside gene matches: 10. CDR3 in amino acids: CASSQTILRGPSYEQYF. In DNA, the CDR3 is TGCGCCAGCAGCCAAACCATCCTCAGGGGGCCATCCTACGAGCAGTACTTC.

This clone appeared a single time. V gene TRBV5-6 combines with J gene TRBJ1-1, with 9 nucleotides matching TRBD1. The CDR3 is 13 amino acids. V lost 4 bases, J lost 7 bases, and 5 bases stayed unmatched. Germline CDR1 and CDR2: SGHDT and YYEEEE. The CDR3, as DNA: TGTGCCAGCAGCCCGGGACAGGGAATTGAAGCTTTCTTT. This gives the protein CASSPGQGIEAFF.

The chain recombines TRBV9 with TRBJ2-7, with D uncertain. The CDR3 covers 13 residues. Germline V gene lookup returns CDR1 SGDLS and CDR2 YYNGEE. Deletions cut 0 bases from V and 6 bases from J, with 10 bases between. DNA of the CDR3: TGTGCCAGCAGCGTAGGGTTAGTTGGCGAGCAGTACTTC. Its protein is CASSVGLVGEQYF.

The rearrangement links TRBV5-5 to TRBJ2-7; D gene unclear. The CDR3 is made up of 15 amino acids. CDR1 and CDR2 from the germline V gene are SGHKS and YYEKEE (reference sequence). Trimming left V 3 bases short and J 5 bases short, with 18 bases between. The CDR3 DNA reads as TGTGCCAGCAGCTATAACGGGTGGGCAGTCGACGAGCAGTACTTC. Encoded protein: CASSYNGWAVDEQYF. The full variable domain, with the rest looked up from reference TRBV5-5 and TRBJ2-7, is DAGVTQSPTHLIKTRGQQVTLRCSPISGHKSVSWYQQVLGQGPQFIFQYYEKEERGRGNFPDRFSARQFPNYSSELNVNALLLGDSALYLCASSYNGWAVDEQYFGPGTRLTVT.

The chain links TRBV6-5 to TRBJ2-7; perhaps TRBD1 as D (6 bases). The CDR3 loop spans 12 amino acids. The ends were cut back, 9 bases at V and 5 bases at J, with 14 bases in the middle. Germline V gene lookup returns CDR1 MNHEY and CDR2 SVGAGI. CDR3 DNA: TGTGCCAGTCCAAACAGGGAAGACGAGCAGTACTTC. Its protein product is CASPNREDEQYF.

This chain joins TRBV6-5 and TRBJ1-1, with 11 bases identical to TRBD1. Germline trimming cut 6 bases from V and 4 bases from J; bases unmatched to any gene: 4. Germline values: CDR1 MNHEY, CDR2 SVGAGI. This CDR3 is 14 amino acids long. This chain's CDR3 is CASRVGTGGTEAFF. The CDR3 nucleotides read TGTGCCAGCAGGGTCGGGACAGGGGGCACTGAAGCTTTCTTT.

The rearrangement uses TRBV7-2 and TRBJ1-5; D ambiguous. This CDR3 spans 15 amino acids. V lost 1 base, J lost 2 bases, and 9 bases lay in between. Germline-derived CDR1 and CDR2 are SGHTA and FQGNSA. As DNA, the CDR3 is TGTGCCAGCAGCTTAGGTTCTGGGGGCAATCAGCCCCAGCATTTT. Translating gives CASSLGSGGNQPQHF.

V is TRBV6-5 and J is TRBJ1-5; D ambiguous. Trimming cost V 2 bases and J 0 bases, with 5 bases left between them. The germline gives CDR1 MNHEY, CDR2 SVGAGI. The CDR3 contains 14 residues. The DNA for the CDR3 is TGTGCCAGCAGTTACGAGGGTAGCAATCAGCCCCAGCATTTT. Encoded protein: CASSYEGSNQPQHF.

This chain uses TRBV28 with TRBJ2-7; D perhaps matches TRBD1 (6 bases). The CDR3 loop spans 12 amino acids. The germline V gene has CDR1 MDHEN and CDR2 SYDVKM. V was pared by 6 bases and J by 4 bases, with 10 bases between. The CDR3 coding sequence is TGTGCCAGCAGGTTACAGGGTTACGAGCAGTACTTC. It specifies CASRLQGYEQYF.

The rearrangement uses TRBV6-6 and TRBJ2-2, with a tentative D call TRBD1 (7 bases). The CDR3 consists of 16 residues. The germline V gene encodes CDR1 MNHNY and CDR2 SVGAGI (reference sequence). Trimming pared 0 bases from V and 4 bases from J, leaving 12 bases between. DNA of the CDR3: TGTGCCAGCAGTTACTCGGCAGGGGGAGGCACCGGGGAGCTGTTTTTT. As protein: CASSYSAGGGTGELFF.

This rearrangement joins TRBV6-5 to TRBJ2-7, with D maybe TRBD1 (6 bases). Germline V gives CDR1 MNHEY, CDR2 SVGAGI. The CDR3 covers 13 residues. The V end was cut by 5 bases, the J end by 3 bases, with 11 bases between. The CDR3 region has the DNA TGTGCCAGCAGTAATACAGGGCTCTACGAGCAGTACTTC. It yields the protein CASSNTGLYEQYF.

V usage is TRBV7-9 and J usage is TRBJ2-7, with unresolved D. The CDR3 length is 12 residues. Germline lookup yields CDR1 SEHNR and CDR2 FQNEAQ (reference sequence). Trimming cost V 0 bases and J 6 bases, with 6 bases left between them. The CDR3 DNA reads TGTGCCAGCAGCTTAGCGTGGGTCGAGCAGTACTTC. Protein sequence: CASSLAWVEQYF. The whole variable domain, filled in from reference TRBV7-9 and TRBJ2-7, reads DTGVSQNPRHKITKRGQNVTFRCDPISEHNRLYWYRQTLGQGPEFLTYFQNEAQLEKSRLLSDRFSAERPKGSFSTLEIQRTEQGDSAMYLCASSLAWVEQYFGPGTRLTVT.

The J gene is TRBJ2-3, the V gene TRBV18; D remains unclear. There are 13 residues in the CDR3. Germline V lookup: CDR1 KGHSH, CDR2 LQKENI. Trimming cost V 2 bases and J 5 bases, with 8 bases left between them. The CDR3 sequence is CASSPNKGDTQYF. The CDR3 DNA follows: TGTGCCAGCTCACCAAACAAGGGAGATACGCAGTATTTT.

This clone was counted between two and nine times. The rearrangement uses TRBV4-1 and TRBJ2-1; D is ambiguous. Germline CDR1 reads MGHRA; CDR2 reads YSYEKL. V was trimmed by 1 base and J by 7 bases, leaving 5 bases between them. This CDR3 contains 12 residues. The CDR3 sequence: CASSQVGNEQFF. The CDR3 bases are TGCGCCAGCAGCCAAGTGGGTAATGAGCAGTTCTTC.